Here is one T cell receptor (beta chain) with its context. The antigen is not known. Each CDR3 protein gets one entry after TCRdb re-called the 5' RACE reads with MiXCR. The sample consists of around 430,000 distinct CDR3 sequences, 17% of them appearing once. This sample was taken from a study of CD8 T cells in ankylosing spondylitis. Findings of the study overall: There was a TCR beta motif, made of roughly eight highly homologous variants, that appeared characteristic of ankylosing spondylitis blood. Some of the motif variants had earlier been found in reactive arthritis patients' fluid and blood.

Unmatched junction bases numbered 7, after V lost 9 bases and J lost 0 bases. This CDR3 contains 15 residues. CDR1 is KGHDR, CDR2 SFDVKD, per germline. Sequencing was performed on blood, either unsorted or a sorted T cell fraction (not recorded which). The receptor comes from a male donor with ankylosing spondylitis. The chain uses TRBV24-1 and TRBJ1-5, with TRBD1 matching over 7 bases. The CDR3 spells CATGGTDYSNQPQHF. For the CDR3, the DNA is TGTGCCACCGGGGGGACAGATTATAGCAATCAGCCCCAGCATTTT.